This TCR beta chain was captured by sequencing in a study of blood T cell repertoires in COVID-19. As for the study in general: Sites in the United States, Italy and Spain provided acute and convalescent COVID-19 samples. Sample material is recorded as cDNA or gDNA derived from T cells, B-cell-depleted T cells, or PBMCs.

Original processing notes: Estimates of nucleated cell counts were drawn from the amplification of reference gene primers. The data were produced by immunoSEQ multiplex PCR, yet TCRdb's version contains in-frame clones alone and is incomplete. V and J calls and clone size follow that table, whereas D and trimming were derived from the DNA. The sample yields roughly 180,000 clones, 70% to 90% seen once. V was trimmed by 3 bases and J by 4 bases, leaving 13 bases between them. Germline V CDR1 and CDR2: SGDLS, YYNGEE. The CDR3 has 14 residues. Sequencing was performed on peripheral blood. The sequence derives from a man between 65 and 80 years old with active or convalescent COVID-19. V is TRBV9 and J is TRBJ1-1; D is possibly TRBD1 (5 bases). CDR3 region: CASSATGDGTEAFF. The CDR3 DNA reads as TGTGCCAGCAGCGCGACGGGGGACGGCACTGAAGCTTTCTTT.